The clone carrying this TCR beta chain occurred a few times. The antigen is unknown. V was trimmed by 3 bases and J by 5 bases, leaving 11 bases between them. The CDR3 runs 14 residues. The germline CDR1 and CDR2 sequences are SGHDN and FVKESK. The record originates from a study of T-cell reconstitution after alpha-beta-depleted transplantation in children. Study-wide findings and caveats: Roughly two months post-transplant, alpha-beta T cells reportedly originated from several hundred graft clones that had expanded.

The TCRbeta library incorporated unique molecular identifiers. TCRdb processed the PCR reads anew with MiXCR; each CDR3 protein has one entry. The sample shows around 130,000 distinct CDR3 sequences, roughly 9.7% of them seen only once. The chain is built from TRBV14 and TRBJ2-1, with D possibly being TRBD1 or TRBD2 (5 bases each). The sequence derives from a girl under three years old who had a stem cell transplant for combined immunodeficiency, so the T cells may come from the graft donor. Sample: PBMCs, mostly from graft donor cells, taken 180 days after TCRalphabeta/CD19-depleted stem cell transplant. CDR3 in DNA: TGTGCCAGCAGCCAGTTAAGGGGAGACAATGAGCAGTTCTTC. This gives the protein CASSQLRGDNEQFF.